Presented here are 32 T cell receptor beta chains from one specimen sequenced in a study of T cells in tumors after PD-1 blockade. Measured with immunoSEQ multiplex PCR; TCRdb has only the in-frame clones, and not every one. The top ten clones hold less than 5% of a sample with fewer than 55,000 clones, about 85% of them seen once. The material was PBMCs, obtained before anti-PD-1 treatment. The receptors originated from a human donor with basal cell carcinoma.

The CDR3 loop reads CASTPSQGWATYTNEKLFF. The CDR3 nucleotides read TGTGCCAGCACTCCCAGCCAGGGGTGGGCCACATATACTAATGAAAAACTGTTTTTT. V gene TRBV2 combines with J gene TRBJ1-4, with D perhaps matching TRBD1 (6 bases). Germline CDR1 and CDR2: SNHLY and FYNNEI. CDR3 length: 19 amino acids. Trimming shortened V by 7 bases and J by 2 bases, and 26 bases separated the two germline ends.

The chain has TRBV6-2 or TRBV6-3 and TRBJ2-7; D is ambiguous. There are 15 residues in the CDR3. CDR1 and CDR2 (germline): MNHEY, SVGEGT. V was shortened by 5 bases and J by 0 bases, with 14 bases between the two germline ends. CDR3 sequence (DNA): TGTGCCAGCAGTATCTGGCGGACCAGCTCCTACGAGCAGTACTTC. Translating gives CASSIWRTSSYEQYF.

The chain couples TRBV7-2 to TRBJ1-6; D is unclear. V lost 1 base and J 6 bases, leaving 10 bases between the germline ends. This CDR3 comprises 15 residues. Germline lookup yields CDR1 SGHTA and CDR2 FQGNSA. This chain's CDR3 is CASSLESRINSPLHF. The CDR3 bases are TGTGCCAGCAGCTTAGAGTCGAGGATTAATTCACCCCTCCACTTT.

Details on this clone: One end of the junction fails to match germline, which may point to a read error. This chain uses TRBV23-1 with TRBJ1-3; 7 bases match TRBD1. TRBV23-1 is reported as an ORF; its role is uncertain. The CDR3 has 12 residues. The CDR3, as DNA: TGCGCCAGCAGTCAATCGGGGGACAGTCCTCATTTT. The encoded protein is CASSQSGDSPHF.

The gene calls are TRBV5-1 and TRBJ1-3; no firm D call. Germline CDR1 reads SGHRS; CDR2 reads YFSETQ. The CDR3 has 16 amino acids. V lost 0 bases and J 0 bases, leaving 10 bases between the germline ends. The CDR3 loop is CASSLAGQASGNTIYF. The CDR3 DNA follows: TGCGCCAGCAGCTTGGCCGGTCAGGCCTCTGGAAACACCATATATTTT.

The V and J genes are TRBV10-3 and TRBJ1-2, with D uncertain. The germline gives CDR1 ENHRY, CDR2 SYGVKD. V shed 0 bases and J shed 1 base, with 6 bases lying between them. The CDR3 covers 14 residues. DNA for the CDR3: TGTGCCATCAGTGAGTCCCGCAGTAACTATGGCTACACCTTC. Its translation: CAISESRSNYGYTF.

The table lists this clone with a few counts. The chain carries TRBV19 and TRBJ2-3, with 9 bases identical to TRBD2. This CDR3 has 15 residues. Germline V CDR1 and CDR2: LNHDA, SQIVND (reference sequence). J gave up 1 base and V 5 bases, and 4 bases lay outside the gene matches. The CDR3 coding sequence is TGTGCCAGTAGTCGTCCTAGCGGGGGCACAGATACGCAGTATTTT. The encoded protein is CASSRPSGGTDTQYF. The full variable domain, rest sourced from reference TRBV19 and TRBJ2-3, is DGGITQSPKYLFRKEGQNVTLSCEQNLNHDAMYWYRQDPGQGLRLIYYSQIVNDFQKGDIAEGYSVSREKKESFPLTVTSAQKNPTAFYLCASSRPSGGTDTQYFGPGTRLTVL.

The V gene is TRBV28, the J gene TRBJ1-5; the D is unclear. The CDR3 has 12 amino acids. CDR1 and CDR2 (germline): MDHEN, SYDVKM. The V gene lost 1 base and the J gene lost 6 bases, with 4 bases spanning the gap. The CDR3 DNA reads TGTGCCAGCAGTTTATTAGGTCAGCCCCAGCATTTT. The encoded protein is CASSLLGQPQHF.

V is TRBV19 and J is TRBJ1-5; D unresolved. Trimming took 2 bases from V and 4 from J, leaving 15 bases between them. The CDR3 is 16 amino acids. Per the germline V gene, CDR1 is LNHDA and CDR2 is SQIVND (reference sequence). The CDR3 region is CASSIIVGDGNQPQHF. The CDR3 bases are TGTGCCAGTAGTATAATTGTTGGAGATGGGAATCAGCCCCAGCATTTT.

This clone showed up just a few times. For the CDR3, the DNA is TGTGCCAGCAGTTACCGAAGGTCGGGGGGCACCGGGGAGCTGTTTTTT. It specifies CASSYRRSGGTGELFF. The chain is built from TRBV6-5 and TRBJ2-2, with 7 bases matching TRBD2. The germline V gene encodes CDR1 MNHEY and CDR2 SVGAGI. The CDR3 extends over 16 amino acids. The V segment lost 2 bases and the J segment 4 bases; nucleotides outside the gene matches: 7.

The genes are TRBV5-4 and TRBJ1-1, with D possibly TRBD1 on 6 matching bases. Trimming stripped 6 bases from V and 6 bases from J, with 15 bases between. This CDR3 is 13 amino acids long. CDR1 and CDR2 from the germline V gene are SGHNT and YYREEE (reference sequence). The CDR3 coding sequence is TGTGCCAGCACCCCGGAAGGGGGATCTGAAGCTTTCTTT. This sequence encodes CASTPEGGSEAFF.

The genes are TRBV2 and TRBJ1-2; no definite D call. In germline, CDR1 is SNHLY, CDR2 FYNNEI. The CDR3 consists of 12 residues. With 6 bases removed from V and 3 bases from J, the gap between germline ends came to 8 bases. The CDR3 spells CASRASYYGYTF. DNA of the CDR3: TGTGCCAGCAGAGCGAGCTACTATGGCTACACCTTC. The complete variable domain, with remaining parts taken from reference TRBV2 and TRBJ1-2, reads EPEVTQTPSHQVTQMGQEVILRCVPISNHLYFYWYRQILGQKVEFLVSFYNNEISEKSEIFDDQFSVERPDGSNFTLKIRSTKLEDSAMYFCASRASYYGYTFGSGTRLTVV.

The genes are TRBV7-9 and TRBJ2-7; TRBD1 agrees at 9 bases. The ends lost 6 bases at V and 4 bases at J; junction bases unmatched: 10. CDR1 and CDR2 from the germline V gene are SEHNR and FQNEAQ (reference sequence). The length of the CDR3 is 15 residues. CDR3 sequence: CASRWGGQGGYEQYF. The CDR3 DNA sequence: TGTGCCAGCAGGTGGGGGGGACAGGGAGGGTACGAGCAGTACTTC. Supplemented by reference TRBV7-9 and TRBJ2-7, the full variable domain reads DTGVSQNPRHKITKRGQNVTFRCDPISEHNRLYWYRQTLGQGPEFLTYFQNEAQLEKSRLLSDRFSAERPKGSFSTLEIQRTEQGDSAMYLCASRWGGQGGYEQYFGPGTRLTVT.

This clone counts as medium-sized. DNA for the CDR3: TGCAGCGTACGGGGGAGATACAATGAGCAGTTCTTC. This translates into CSVRGRYNEQFF. The chain couples TRBV29-1 to TRBJ2-1; weak D call: TRBD2 (6 bases). The CDR3 covers 12 residues. CDR1 and CDR2 from the germline V gene are SQVTM and ANQGSEA. V lost 6 bases and J lost 4, with 10 bases in between.

The CDR3 reads CASLPPNPQGQWGYTF. In DNA form, the CDR3 reads TGTGCCAGCCTCCCCCCGAACCCTCAGGGGCAATGGGGCTACACCTTC. This chain uses TRBV11-3 with TRBJ1-2; D is possibly TRBD1 (6 bases). The CDR3 sequence is 16 residues long. Between the trimmed V and J ends, which lost 8 bases and 8 bases, there was a span of 27 bases. Germline V lookup: CDR1 SGHNT, CDR2 YENEEA.

CDR3 in amino acids: CASSIGGGADTQYF. As DNA, the CDR3 is TGTGCCAGTAGTATCGGGGGGGGTGCAGATACGCAGTATTTT. The gene calls are TRBV19 and TRBJ2-3; 8 bases are shared with TRBD2. There are 14 residues in the CDR3. After removal of 3 bases from V and 4 bases from J, the junction contained 3 bases not matched to a gene. Per germline, CDR1 LNHDA and CDR2 SQIVND (reference sequence).

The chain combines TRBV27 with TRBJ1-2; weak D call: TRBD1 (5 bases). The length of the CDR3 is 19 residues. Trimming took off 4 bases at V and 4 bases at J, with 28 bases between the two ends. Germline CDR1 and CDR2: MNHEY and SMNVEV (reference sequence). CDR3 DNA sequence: TGTGCCAGCAGTTCCCTCGGGACGGCCTTATCAGAGGTCGGCTATGGCTACACCTTC. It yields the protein CASSSLGTALSEVGYGYTF.

CDR3 bases: TGTGCCAGCAGTGTCTCACAGGATCAGCCCCAGCATTTT. It specifies CASSVSQDQPQHF. This chain links TRBV12-3 or TRBV12-4 with TRBJ1-5, with D possibly TRBD1 on 5 matching bases. CDR3 length: 13 residues. Trimming took off 5 bases at V and 5 bases at J, with 10 bases between the two ends.

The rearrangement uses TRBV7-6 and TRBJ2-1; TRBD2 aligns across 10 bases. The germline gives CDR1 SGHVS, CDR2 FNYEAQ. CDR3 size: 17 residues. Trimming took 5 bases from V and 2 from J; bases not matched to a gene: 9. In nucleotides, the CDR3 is TGTGCCAGCAGCCGTGATCCACTAGCGGGAACCTACAATGAGCAGTTCTTC. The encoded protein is CASSRDPLAGTYNEQFF. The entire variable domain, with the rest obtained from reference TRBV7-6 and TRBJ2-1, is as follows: GAGVSQSPRYKVTKRGQDVALRCDPISGHVSLYWYRQALGQGPEFLTYFNYEAQQDKSGLPNDRFSAERPEGSISTLTIQRTEQRDSAMYRCASSRDPLAGTYNEQFFGPGTRLTVL.

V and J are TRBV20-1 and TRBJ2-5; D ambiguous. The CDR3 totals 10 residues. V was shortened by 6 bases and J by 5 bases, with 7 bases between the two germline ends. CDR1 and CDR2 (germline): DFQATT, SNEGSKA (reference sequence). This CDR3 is CSAFAETQYF. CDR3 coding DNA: TGCAGTGCCTTCGCGGAGACCCAGTACTTC.

Here the CDR3 reads CASSLDSPNSPLHF. Written as DNA, the CDR3 is TGTGCCAGCAGCTTGGACAGTCCCAATTCACCCCTCCACTTT. The rearrangement uses TRBV5-6 and TRBJ1-6; D is undetermined. Trimming left V 0 bases short and J 7 bases short, with 8 bases between. The CDR3 totals 14 residues. The germline V gene has CDR1 SGHDT and CDR2 YYEEEE.

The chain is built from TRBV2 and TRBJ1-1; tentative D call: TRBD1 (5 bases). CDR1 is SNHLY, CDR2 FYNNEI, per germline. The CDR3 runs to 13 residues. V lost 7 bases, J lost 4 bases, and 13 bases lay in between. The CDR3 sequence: CASMLGGSTEAFF. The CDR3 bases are TGTGCCAGCATGTTGGGGGGAAGCACTGAAGCTTTCTTT.

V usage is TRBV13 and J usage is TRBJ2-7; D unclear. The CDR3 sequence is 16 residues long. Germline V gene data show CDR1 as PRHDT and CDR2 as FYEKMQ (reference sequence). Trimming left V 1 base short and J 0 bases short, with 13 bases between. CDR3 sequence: CASSLEGPRTSYEQYF. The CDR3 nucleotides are TGTGCCAGCAGCTTAGAAGGTCCCCGGACCTCCTACGAGCAGTACTTC.

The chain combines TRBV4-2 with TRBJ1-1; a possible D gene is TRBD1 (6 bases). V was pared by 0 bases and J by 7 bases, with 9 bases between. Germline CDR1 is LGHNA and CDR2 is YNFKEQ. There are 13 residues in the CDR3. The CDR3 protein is CASSQDPDSEAFF. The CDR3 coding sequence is TGTGCCAGCAGCCAAGATCCGGACAGTGAAGCTTTCTTT.

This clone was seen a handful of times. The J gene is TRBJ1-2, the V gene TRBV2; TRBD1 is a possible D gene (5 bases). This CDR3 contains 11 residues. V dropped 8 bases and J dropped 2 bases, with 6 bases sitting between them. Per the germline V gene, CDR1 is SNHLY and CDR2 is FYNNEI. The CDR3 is CASAGNYGYTF. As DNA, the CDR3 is TGTGCCAGCGCAGGGAACTATGGCTACACCTTC.

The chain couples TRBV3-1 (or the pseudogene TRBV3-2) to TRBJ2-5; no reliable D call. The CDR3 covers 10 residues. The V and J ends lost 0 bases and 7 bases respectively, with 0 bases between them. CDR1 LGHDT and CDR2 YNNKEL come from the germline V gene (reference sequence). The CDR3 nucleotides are TGTGCCAGCAGCCAAGAGACCCAGTACTTC. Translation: CASSQETQYF.

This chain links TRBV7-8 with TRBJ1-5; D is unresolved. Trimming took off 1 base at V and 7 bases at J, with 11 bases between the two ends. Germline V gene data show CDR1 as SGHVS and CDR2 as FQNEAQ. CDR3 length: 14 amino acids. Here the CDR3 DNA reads TGTGCCAGCAGCTTAGGTAGAGCGCGACAGCCCCAGCATTTT. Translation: CASSLGRARQPQHF.

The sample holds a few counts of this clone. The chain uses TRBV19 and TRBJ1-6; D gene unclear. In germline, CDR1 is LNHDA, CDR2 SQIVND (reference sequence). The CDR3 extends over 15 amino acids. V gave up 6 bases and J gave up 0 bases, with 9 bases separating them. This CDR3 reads CASSPISSYNSPLHF. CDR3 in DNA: TGTGCCAGTAGCCCAATTAGCTCCTATAATTCACCCCTCCACTTT.

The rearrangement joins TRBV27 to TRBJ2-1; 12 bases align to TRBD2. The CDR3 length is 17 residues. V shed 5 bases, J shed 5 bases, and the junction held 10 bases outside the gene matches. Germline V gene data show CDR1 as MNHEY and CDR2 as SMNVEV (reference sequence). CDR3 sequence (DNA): TGTGCCAGCAGTCTTCCGCCCACTAGCGGGGGGAACAATGAGCAGTTCTTC. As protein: CASSLPPTSGGNNEQFF.

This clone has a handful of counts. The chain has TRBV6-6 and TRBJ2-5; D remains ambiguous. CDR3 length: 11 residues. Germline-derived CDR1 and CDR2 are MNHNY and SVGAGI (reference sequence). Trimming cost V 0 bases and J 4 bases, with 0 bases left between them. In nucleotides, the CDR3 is TGTGCCAGCAGTTACTCAGAGACCCAGTACTTC. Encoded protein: CASSYSETQYF.

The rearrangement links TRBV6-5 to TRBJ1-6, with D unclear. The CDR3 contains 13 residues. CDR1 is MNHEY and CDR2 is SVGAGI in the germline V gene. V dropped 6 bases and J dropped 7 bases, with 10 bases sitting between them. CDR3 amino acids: CASSIVPNSPLHF. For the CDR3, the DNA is TGTGCCAGCAGCATTGTACCCAATTCACCCCTCCACTTT.

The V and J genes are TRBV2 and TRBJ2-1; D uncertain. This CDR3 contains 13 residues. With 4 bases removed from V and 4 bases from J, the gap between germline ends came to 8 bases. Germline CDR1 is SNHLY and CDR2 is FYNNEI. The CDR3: CASSVSPYNEQFF. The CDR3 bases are TGTGCCAGCAGTGTAAGTCCGTACAATGAGCAGTTCTTC.